This is a list of T cell receptor beta chains from one sample in a study of cytomegalovirus exposure and HLA in healthy donors. This table comes from immunoSEQ multiplex PCR, and its TCRdb copy is limited to in-frame clones, with some not included. Of about 160,000 clones listed, roughly 80% were seen once; the top ten hold about 6.3%. Sample: PBMCs. These receptors originate from a male donor in good health and CMV-seropositive. CDR3s include the opening cysteine and the closing phenylalanine or tryptophan. A D gene is named only where the DNA matches it firmly. Clone size is shown for a subset of rows, as once, few, many or a class of expanded clone.

14	TRBV7-8	.	TRBJ1-1	.	CASSFFGKGTEAFF	TGTGCCAGCAGCTTTTTTGGGAAGGGGACTGAAGCTTTCTTT
17	TRBV25-1	.	TRBJ2-3	TRBD2	CASSPPTSGRGADTQYF	TGTGCCAGCAGCCCCCCGACTAGCGGGAGGGGCGCAGATACGCAGTATTTT
13	TRBV6-5	few	TRBJ2-1	.	CASSSSSWDEQFF	TGTGCCAGCAGCTCTTCTAGCTGGGATGAGCAGTTCTTC
11	TRBV5-8	.	TRBJ2-1	.	CASSSYNEQFF	TGTGCCAGCAGCTCTTACAATGAGCAGTTCTTC
15	TRBV27	.	TRBJ2-7	.	CASSPVLVRGHEQYF	TGTGCCAGCAGTCCCGTTCTGGTCAGGGGACACGAGCAGTACTTC
16	TRBV27	.	TRBJ2-1	.	CASSLPPGSSYNEQFF	TGTGCCAGCAGTTTACCCCCGGGGAGCTCCTACAATGAGCAGTTCTTC
14	TRBV7-7	.	TRBJ2-7	.	CASSDRVGAYEQYF	TGTGCTAGCAGCGATCGGGTGGGAGCCTACGAGCAGTACTTC
16	TRBV7-9	.	TRBJ2-1	.	CASSATWGGDPNEQFF	TGTGCCAGCAGCGCAACGTGGGGCGGGGACCCTAATGAGCAGTTCTTC
15	TRBV30	.	TRBJ1-3	TRBD1	CAWSIGTAARNTIYF	TGTGCCTGGAGTATAGGGACAGCTGCCCGAAACACCATATATTTT
15	TRBV9	.	TRBJ1-1	TRBD1	CASGRTGFMNTEAFF	TGTGCCAGCGGGCGGACAGGGTTTATGAACACTGAAGCTTTCTTT
14	TRBV7-6	.	TRBJ2-7	.	CASSLGSREYEQYF	TGTGCCAGCAGCTTAGGGAGTAGAGAATACGAGCAGTACTTC
14	TRBV6-5	.	TRBJ1-1	.	CASSRDTANTEAFF	TGTGCCAGCAGTAGGGACACCGCGAACACTGAAGCTTTCTTT
13	TRBV5-6	.	TRBJ1-5	TRBD1	CASRTGGGGPQHF	TGTGCCAGCAGGACAGGGGGCGGTGGGCCCCAGCATTTT
12	TRBV6-5	few	TRBJ2-5	.	CASSQDRVAPDF	TGTGCCAGCAGCCAAGATCGGGTCGCCCCGGACTTC
13	TRBV6-5	.	TRBJ2-7	TRBD2	CASSYSLAGVEYF	TGTGCCAGCAGTTACAGCCTAGCGGGAGTCGAGTACTTC
16	TRBV5-4	few	TRBJ2-6	.	CASSLWGVSGANVLTF	TGTGCCAGCAGCTTGTGGGGGGTCTCTGGGGCCAACGTCCTGACTTTC
13	TRBV6-4	.	TRBJ1-2	TRBD1	CASSDRTGGGYTF	TGTGCCAGCAGTGACAGGACAGGGGGTGGCTACACCTTC
16	TRBV5-1	.	TRBJ2-7	.	CASSPGLVAAHYEQYF	TGCGCCAGCAGCCCTGGCCTAGTAGCGGCTCACTACGAGCAGTACTTC
14	TRBV9	.	TRBJ2-1	TRBD2	CASSPGLSLNEQFF	TGTGCCAGCAGTCCGGGACTATCATTGAATGAGCAGTTCTTC
14	TRBV15	.	TRBJ1-2	.	CATSRDRLSYGYTF	TGTGCCACCAGCAGAGATCGCCTGAGTTATGGCTACACCTTC
16	TRBV5-6	.	TRBJ1-4	.	CASSLNGLGDGEKLFF	TGTGCCAGCAGCTTGAATGGTTTGGGCGATGGGGAAAAACTGTTTTTT
11	TRBV27	.	TRBJ2-7	.	CASSDSSEQYF	TGTGCCAGCAGTGATTCGAGCGAGCAGTACTTC
12	TRBV5-4	.	TRBJ2-3	.	CASSLPGDTQYF	TGTGCCAGCAGTCTCCCAGGGGATACGCAGTATTTT
17	TRBV11-2	.	TRBJ1-1	.	CASSLDMVAAGYTEAFF	TGTGCCAGCAGCTTAGATATGGTGGCAGCGGGGTACACTGAAGCTTTCTTT
15	TRBV2	.	TRBJ1-3	.	CASSEGPLSGNTIYF	TGTGCCAGCAGTGAAGGCCCACTCTCTGGAAACACCATATATTTT
14	TRBV11-2	.	TRBJ2-3	.	CASSLALYSDTQYF	TGTGCCAGCAGTTTAGCGCTCTATTCGGATACGCAGTATTTT
13	TRBV9	.	TRBJ2-2	.	CASSVAGDGELFF	TGTGCCAGCAGCGTAGCAGGGGACGGGGAGCTGTTTTTT
16	TRBV6-5	.	TRBJ2-2	TRBD1	CASSLQGAFNTGELFF	TGTGCCAGCAGTTTACAGGGGGCTTTTAACACCGGGGAGCTGTTTTTT
14	TRBV5-1	.	TRBJ1-1	.	CASRPSGTGTEAFF	TGCGCCAGCAGACCCAGCGGAACGGGCACTGAAGCTTTCTTT
16	TRBV13	.	TRBJ2-7	TRBD1	CASSGHRDRGLYEQYF	TGTGCCAGCAGCGGGCACCGGGACAGGGGGCTCTACGAGCAGTACTTC
11	TRBV5-4	.	TRBJ2-5	.	CASSVEETQYF	TGTGCCAGCAGCGTTGAGGAGACCCAGTACTTC
15	TRBV7-3	.	TRBJ1-1	.	CASSLYPGGTTEAFF	TGTGCCAGCAGCCTCTACCCGGGGGGGACCACTGAAGCTTTCTTT
18	TRBV10-3	.	TRBJ2-1	.	CAISENGGGSGSYNEQFF	TGTGCCATCAGTGAAAATGGGGGCGGGAGTGGGTCCTACAATGAGCAGTTCTTC
16	TRBV5-1	.	TRBJ1-2	.	CASSAPQGPNDYGYTF	TGCGCCAGCAGCGCCCCCCAGGGTCCGAATGACTATGGCTACACCTTC
11	TRBV2	.	TRBJ1-1	.	CAIGGFTEAFF	TGTGCCATAGGGGGTTTCACTGAAGCTTTCTTT
15	TRBV6-5	.	TRBJ2-3	TRBD2	CASSYSRGGKDTQYF	TGTGCCAGCAGTTACTCGCGGGGAGGGAAAGATACGCAGTATTTT
17	TRBV21-1	.	TRBJ2-3	.	CASIRSTTREGTDTQYF	TGTGCCAGCATCCGATCGACAACCCGCGAAGGCACAGATACGCAGTATTTT
14	TRBV7-9	.	TRBJ2-7	TRBD1	CSSSYPGQAYEQYF	TGTTCCAGCAGCTACCCGGGACAGGCCTACGAGCAGTACTTC
16	TRBV10-3	once	TRBJ1-2	TRBD1	CAISDPRDRSDNGYTF	TGTGCCATCAGTGACCCAAGGGACAGGTCTGACAATGGCTACACCTTC
15	TRBV4-1	.	TRBJ2-7	.	CASSQDRQASYEQYF	TGCGCCAGCAGCCAGGATCGACAGGCTTCCTACGAGCAGTACTTC
15	TRBV5-4	.	TRBJ2-3	.	CASSLAGAQTDTQYF	TGTGCCAGCAGCTTGGCAGGGGCGCAAACAGATACGCAGTATTTT
13	TRBV28	.	TRBJ1-2	.	CASRPGINYGYTF	TGTGCCAGCAGACCTGGCATTAACTATGGCTACACCTTC
15	TRBV7-6	.	TRBJ1-1	.	CASSPYSRLNTEAFF	TGTGCCAGCAGCCCTTACTCCCGATTGAACACTGAAGCTTTCTTT
16	TRBV9	.	TRBJ2-7	TRBD1	CASSVDLGGTGYEQYF	TGTGCCAGCAGCGTAGACCTGGGAGGGACAGGGTACGAGCAGTACTTC
12	TRBV6-1	.	TRBJ2-7	TRBD1	CASRRGTGEQYF	TGTGCCAGCAGACGCGGGACAGGGGAGCAGTACTTC
15	TRBV19	few	TRBJ1-3	TRBD1	CASSPWTGGKNTIYF	TGTGCCAGTAGTCCTTGGACAGGGGGCAAAAACACCATATATTTT
15	TRBV6-1	.	TRBJ2-1	TRBD2	CASSGPSGSFSEQFF	TGTGCCAGCAGTGGCCCTAGCGGGAGCTTCAGTGAGCAGTTCTTC
15	TRBV12-5	.	TRBJ2-3	TRBD2	CASGLPAGGEYTQYF	TGTGCTAGTGGTTTGCCAGCGGGAGGGGAGTATACGCAGTATTTT
14	TRBV9	once	TRBJ2-3	TRBD2	CASSPQTSGDTQYF	TGTGCCAGCAGCCCGCAGACTAGCGGGGATACGCAGTATTTT
14	TRBV9	.	TRBJ2-3	TRBD2	CASSTAGGTDTQYF	TGTGCCAGCAGCACGGCGGGGGGCACAGATACGCAGTATTTT
12	TRBV11-3	.	TRBJ2-7	.	CASSPDSYEQYF	TGTGCCAGCAGCCCCGACAGCTACGAGCAGTACTTC
14	TRBV18	once	TRBJ1-6	TRBD1	CASSPGTGSITLHF	TGTGCCAGCTCACCCGGGACAGGTTCTATAACCCTCCACTTT
16	TRBV14	once	TRBJ1-6	.	CASSPYGRQGHSPLHF	TGTGCCAGCAGCCCCTATGGTCGCCAGGGTCATTCACCCCTCCACTTT
15	TRBV7-9	.	TRBJ1-5	TRBD1	CASSFTGGGNQPQHF	TGTGCCAGCAGCTTTACAGGGGGCGGCAATCAGCCCCAGCATTTT
17	TRBV10-3	.	TRBJ2-1	TRBD1	CAISGTRGQGTYNEQFF	TGTGCCATCAGTGGGACACGCGGACAGGGGACCTACAATGAGCAGTTCTTC
17	TRBV7-3	.	TRBJ1-1	.	CASSLIGGASGLTEAFF	TGTGCCAGCAGCTTAATAGGGGGGGCTAGCGGCCTTACTGAAGCTTTCTTT
15	TRBV12-5	.	TRBJ1-1	.	CASGPPISSNTEAFF	TGTGCTAGTGGTCCTCCTATCTCATCTAACACTGAAGCTTTCTTT
15	TRBV13	.	TRBJ2-7	TRBD2	CASSYRREGLHEQYF	TGTGCCAGCAGTTACCGGCGGGAGGGCCTCCACGAGCAGTACTTC
14	TRBV4-2	.	TRBJ2-7	.	CASSQDYSNYEQYF	TGTGCCAGCAGCCAAGATTACAGTAACTACGAGCAGTACTTC
12	TRBV5-1	.	TRBJ2-7	.	CASSEQGYEQYF	TGCGCCAGCAGTGAACAGGGCTACGAGCAGTACTTC